This TCR beta chain comes out of a study of shared clonotypes between healthy human individuals (TCRdb year 2020). Regarding the research as a whole: A few men and a couple of women, aged 18 to 49 years, made up the cohort. To increase sequencing depth and limit assay-specific biases, different laboratories used diverse techniques to prepare libraries and sequence TCR repertoires. Per donor, leukapheresis produced somewhere between about 0.85 and 10 billion PBMCs. For each donor, CD4 naive and CD4 memory were each given three plates, CD8 naive was given two plates, and CD8 memory was given one plate. The study deeply sequenced blood TCR repertoires of roughly five healthy adults to estimate repertoire size and the extent of clonotype sharing between individuals. Study-wide findings and limitations: About 5% of naive CD4, 3.5% of naive CD8, around 2.3% of memory CD4, and around 0.4% of memory CD8 clonotypes were shared across a few donors. Sampling was restricted to blood, and TCR repertoires in tissues likely differ from the TCR repertoires found in blood. The small number of donors limited the genetic and exposure-history diversity represented. Naive subsets generally had larger estimated clonotype richness than memory subsets. Clonotypes shared by all four sorted-subset donors showed higher generation probabilities than non-shared clonotypes. Even with the large sequencing depth, rarefaction of the sorted-subset datasets indicated that sequencing was incomplete. Pairwise subsampling indicated that sequencing depth was expected to affect the degree of clonotype sharing among donors.

Note on this clone: No antigen is known for it. Base qualities are not at hand, and no much larger clone is one base apart.

In the germline V gene, CDR1 corresponds to LGHNA and CDR2 to YNFKEQ. Trimming leaves V shorter by 4 bases and J shorter by 2 bases, with the junction holding 4 bases beyond the gene matches. Spanning cysteine to phenylalanine, the CDR3 consists of 14 amino acids. Of the read, only the CDR3 DNA is kept; its 42 bases are in frame from base 1. For the CD8 naive samples, CD45RO-negative cells were positively selected for CCR7, yielding a CD45RA+CCR7+ population from which TemRA cells were excluded. The donors were healthy, HIV-negative adults who had no recently reported acute infections or vaccinations. Every donor was a Caucasian adult living in Nashville, Tennessee, USA. Blood was collected by leukapheresis, and PBMCs were isolated by Ficoll-Histopaque density gradient centrifugation and then cryopreserved in liquid nitrogen vapor phase. Analytical flow cytometry was used to check the purity and quantity of every magnetically sorted T cell population. Each sorted fraction had its genomic DNA isolated and then quantified by UV absorbance on a Nanodrop 2000c.

Using the deep immunoSEQ assay, multiplex PCR amplified TCR CDR3 regions from genomic DNA. Genomic DNA extracted from each cell subset was distributed evenly over all wells of several immunoSEQ 96-well plates, and each plate served as one replicate. For sorted subsets, 200 ng of genomic DNA, equivalent to roughly 30,000 T cell genomes, went into each replicate PCR. The purified libraries were quantified using a Qubit 3.0 fluorometer, sized with a Bioanalyzer 2100, and then quantified again using the KAPA Library Quantification kit. Each immunoSEQ 96-well plate was sequenced on its own single-read 150-cycle Illumina NextSeq 550 flow cell. The source study handled its data this way. The immunoSEQ output contained only junctional sequences without quality scores, so filtering could not match that applied to full-length reads. Sequences were annotated with PyIR, a Python wrapper for IgBLAST v1.9, and V/J genes and CDR3 were assigned using IMGT germline references. Reads were removed for weak V/J assignments (E-value above 1e-6), missing CDR3, stop codons, out-of-frame junctions, or ambiguous translated residues. A V3J clonotype was defined by an identical inferred V gene, J gene, and CDR3 amino acid sequence. To compute the percentage overlap between repertoires, the number of shared unique clonotypes was divided by the size of the smaller repertoire. Richness of each repertoire was evaluated using RTK rarefaction, the Chao1 estimator, and Recon v2.1 estimates of unobserved clonotypes. For all TCRbeta clonotypes obtained by the gDNA method from a handful of donors, generation probabilities were computed with OLGA. TCRdb retrieved this table from immuneACCESS and kept in-frame rearrangements only. Not all clones are present; in checked studies, unresolved V genes account for under half, and no reason is known for the remainder. That table furnishes V, J and clone size, whereas the DNA furnished D and trimming. Recorded for this sample are about 2.1 million clones; just over 90% of them occurred a single time. The top ten hold 1.5% to 2% of the sample.

The sequence was obtained from a man between 18 and 35 years old in good health. Some clones in this sample may be carry-over from other donors' samples. Material: naive CD8+ T cells from PBMCs. This sample's cell subset or site label indicates: CD45RA+CCR7+. The chain joins TRBV4-2 to TRBJ2-7, with 8 bases aligning to TRBD2. In nucleotides, the sequence is TGTGCCAGCAGCCTCGGGACTAGTGCCTACGAGCAGTACTTC. Protein translation: CASSLGTSAYEQYF.